The next 27 T cell receptor beta chains were all read from a single sample in a study of cytomegalovirus exposure and HLA in healthy donors. PCR used 60 Vbeta primers and 13 Jbeta primers. Produced via immunoSEQ multiplex PCR; TCRdb's table is partial and in-frame only. This sample has some 87,000 clones, with 60% to 85% found just once. The material sequenced was PBMCs. The receptors here all came from a man aged 18-30 years in good health and CMV-seropositive.

This clone was seen only a few times. This sequence joins TRBV6-1 and TRBJ1-1; no firm D call. This CDR3 is 13 amino acids long. V was shortened by 2 bases and J by 1 base, with 5 bases between the two germline ends. Per the germline V gene, CDR1 is MNHNS and CDR2 is SASEGT. The CDR3 region has the DNA TGTGCCAGCAGTGAACAGGCGAACACTGAAGCTTTCTTT. It translates to CASSEQANTEAFF.

The rearrangement links TRBV10-3 to TRBJ2-2; D is possibly TRBD1 (6 bases). This CDR3 is 14 amino acids long. The V and J ends lost 3 bases and 4 bases respectively, with 9 bases between them. Germline V gene sequence: CDR1 ENHRY, CDR2 SYGVKD. The CDR3 coding sequence is TGTGCCATCAGTGAAGACAGGCTCACCGGGGAGCTGTTTTTT. Amino acids: CAISEDRLTGELFF.

The chain combines TRBV4-1 with TRBJ2-7; 8 positions agree with TRBD2. The CDR3 is made up of 14 amino acids. V shed 4 bases and J 3 bases; nucleotides not matched to a gene: 5. Looked up from germline, CDR1 is MGHRA and CDR2 is YSYEKL. The CDR3, as DNA: TGCGCCAGCAGCCCCCGGGGGGGCCTCTACGAGCAGTACTTC. It is translated as CASSPRGGLYEQYF.

The rearrangement joins TRBV29-1 to TRBJ2-7; weak D call: TRBD1 (5 bases). This CDR3 is 12 amino acids long. Between the trimmed V and J ends, which lost 4 bases and 4 bases, there was a span of 11 bases. Germline values: CDR1 SQVTM, CDR2 ANQGSEA. The CDR3 nucleotides are TGCAGCGTTGCCTTGGGGCGGTACGAGCAGTACTTC. Translation gives CSVALGRYEQYF.

The CDR3 sequence is CASSPVGANLGETQYF. In nucleotides, the CDR3 is TGCGCCAGCAGCCCGGTAGGCGCAAACCTCGGGGAGACCCAGTACTTC. The V and J genes are TRBV5-1 and TRBJ2-5; D unclear. This CDR3 spans 16 amino acids. V was clipped by 4 bases and J by 5 bases, with 21 bases between them. Looked up from germline, CDR1 is SGHRS and CDR2 is YFSETQ.

This chain joins TRBV11-2 and TRBJ1-5; TRBD1 agrees at 8 bases. The CDR3 spans 15 residues. The V and J ends lost 2 bases and 3 bases, in that order; junction bases with no gene match: 3. Germline V CDR1 and CDR2: SGHAT, FQNNGV. The CDR3 DNA is TGTGCCAGCAGCTTACAGGGGGCGGACAATCAGCCCCAGCATTTT. The encoded protein is CASSLQGADNQPQHF.

V and J are TRBV4-1 and TRBJ2-7; possibly TRBD1 for D (5 bases). Germline V gives CDR1 MGHRA, CDR2 YSYEKL. The V gene lost 4 bases and the J gene lost 2 bases, with 15 bases spanning the gap. The CDR3 is made up of 15 amino acids. CDR3 bases: TGCGCCAGCAGCCGAACGCGCGGCAGGGCCTACGAGCAGTACTTC. Amino acids: CASSRTRGRAYEQYF.

J is TRBJ2-2 and V is TRBV6-5; 10 bases map to TRBD1. The trim removed 6 bases at V and 6 bases at J, leaving 4 bases unmatched. The CDR3 spans 14 residues. Germline CDR1 is MNHEY and CDR2 is SVGAGI. CDR3 residues: CASREGQGAGELFF. DNA of the CDR3: TGTGCCAGCAGAGAAGGACAGGGGGCCGGGGAGCTGTTTTTT.

CDR3 amino acids: CATSREGQTDTQYF. The CDR3 DNA reads TGTGCCACCAGCAGAGAGGGGCAAACAGATACGCAGTATTTT. V gene TRBV15 combines with J gene TRBJ2-3; D might be TRBD1 (5 bases). The CDR3 totals 14 residues. Trimming removed 0 bases from V and 3 bases from J, with 7 bases in between. CDR1 and CDR2 from the germline V gene are LNHNV and YYDKDF (reference sequence).

The rearrangement links TRBV7-2 to TRBJ1-5; the D gene is possibly TRBD1 (5 bases). V gave up 4 bases and J gave up 0 bases, with 10 bases separating them. Germline CDR1 is SGHTA and CDR2 is FQGNSA. This CDR3 is built from 15 residues. The CDR3 is CASSSGLYSNQPQHF. The CDR3 region has the DNA TGTGCCAGCAGCTCGGGACTGTATAGCAATCAGCCCCAGCATTTT.

J is TRBJ2-6 and V is TRBV2; a possible D gene is TRBD2 (6 bases). The CDR3 is 17 residues long. Per the germline V gene, CDR1 is SNHLY and CDR2 is FYNNEI. Trimming left V 4 bases short and J 2 bases short, with 15 bases between. The CDR3 DNA sequence: TGTGCCAGCAGTGTTATGACGTCGGGGGCTGGGGCCAACGTCCTGACTTTC. This gives the protein CASSVMTSGAGANVLTF.

The chain employs TRBV29-1 and TRBJ1-1, with a tentative D call TRBD1 (6 bases). This CDR3 spans 14 amino acids. V was shortened by 4 bases and J by 2 bases, with 14 bases between the two germline ends. Per germline, CDR1 SQVTM and CDR2 ANQGSEA. The CDR3 protein is CSVGPTGFNTEAFF. Written as DNA, the CDR3 is TGCAGCGTTGGCCCTACAGGGTTTAACACTGAAGCTTTCTTT.

The V and J genes are TRBV6-6 and TRBJ2-7, with no clear D. Germline assignment: CDR1 MNHNY and CDR2 SVGAGI (reference sequence). Trimming stripped 0 bases from V and 4 bases from J, with 10 bases between. This CDR3 contains 14 residues. CDR3 residues: CASSYSVRKYEQYF. CDR3 nucleotides: TGTGCCAGCAGTTACTCGGTCAGGAAGTACGAGCAGTACTTC.

This chain uses TRBV5-1 with TRBJ2-7; 8 nucleotides agree with TRBD2. Trimming cost V 4 bases and J 5 bases; bases outside gene matches: 8. The CDR3 consists of 14 residues. Per germline, CDR1 SGHRS and CDR2 YFSETQ. Written as DNA, the CDR3 is TGCGCCAGCAGCGACCCAGCGGGAGCCAACGAGCAGTACTTC. This translates into CASSDPAGANEQYF. The full variable domain, rest sourced from reference TRBV5-1 and TRBJ2-7, is KAGVTQTPRYLIKTRGQQVTLSCSPISGHRSVSWYQQTPGQGLQFLFEYFSETQRNKGNFPGRFSGRQFSNSRSEMNVSTLELGDSALYLCASSDPAGANEQYFGPGTRLTVT.

The chain has TRBV28 and TRBJ2-7; 7 bases line up with TRBD2. The J segment lost 2 bases and the V segment lost 8 bases, leaving 9 bases of the junction unmatched. The CDR3 runs to 14 residues. Per germline, CDR1 MDHEN and CDR2 SYDVKM. CDR3 sequence: CASREGGRTYEQYF. The CDR3 DNA sequence: TGTGCCAGCCGAGAGGGAGGGAGGACCTACGAGCAGTACTTC.

This sequence joins TRBV28 and TRBJ1-1; D possibly corresponds to TRBD1 (5 bases). Trimming removed 6 bases from V and 5 bases from J, with 16 bases in between. CDR1 is MDHEN, CDR2 SYDVKM, per germline. The CDR3 is made up of 14 amino acids. CDR3 DNA sequence: TGTGCCAGCAGCTCGGGGGGGGTCCGGACTGAAGCTTTCTTT. Its translation is CASSSGGVRTEAFF.

For this clone: The same CDR3 also results from other DNA sequences found in this sample. V usage is TRBV9 and J usage is TRBJ2-7; maybe TRBD2 (6 bases). V was trimmed by 2 bases and J by 4 bases, leaving 13 bases between them. Per germline, CDR1 SGDLS and CDR2 YYNGEE. The CDR3 consists of 14 residues. CDR3 residues: CASSVGGSSYEQYF. In nucleotides, the CDR3 is TGTGCCAGCAGCGTTGGAGGGAGTTCTTACGAGCAGTACTTC.

Only one count was recorded for this clone. This sequence joins TRBV5-6 and TRBJ1-1; TRBD1 might be the D (5 bases). Germline assignment: CDR1 SGHDT and CDR2 YYEEEE. The CDR3 extends over 13 amino acids. The V gene lost 4 bases and the J gene lost 0 bases, with 7 bases spanning the gap. The CDR3 loop is CASSRQMNTEAFF. The CDR3 coding sequence is TGTGCCAGCAGCCGACAGATGAACACTGAAGCTTTCTTT.

The CDR3 nucleotides read TGTGCCAGCAGTGCTCCGGGACAGGGTAGCGAGCAGTACTTC. Protein: CASSAPGQGSEQYF. The chain recombines TRBV25-1 with TRBJ2-7; 9 positions match TRBD1. V dropped 4 bases and J dropped 6; count of bases not matched to a gene: 7. Germline CDR1 reads MGHDK; CDR2 reads SYGVNS. This CDR3 spans 14 amino acids.

J is TRBJ2-7 and V is TRBV11-2; 13 nucleotides align to TRBD2. The CDR3 is 14 amino acids. Germline V gene sequence: CDR1 SGHAT, CDR2 FQNNGV. J lost 5 bases, V lost 5 bases, and 3 bases had no gene match. CDR3 loop: CASSPGTSGNEQYF. In DNA form, the CDR3 reads TGTGCCAGCAGCCCCGGGACTAGCGGGAACGAGCAGTACTTC.

The V call is TRBV7-9, the J call TRBJ2-7, with 8 bases aligning to TRBD2. The CDR3 length is 15 residues. Trimming cost V 5 bases and J 0 bases; bases outside gene matches: 6. Germline CDR1 is SEHNR and CDR2 is FQNEAQ (reference sequence). The CDR3 DNA reads as TGTGCCAGCAGCCGCGGGAGGTTTAGCTCCTACGAGCAGTACTTC. Its translation is CASSRGRFSSYEQYF.

This chain joins TRBV5-5 and TRBJ2-1; 9 positions agree with TRBD2. Germline V gene lookup returns CDR1 SGHKS and CDR2 YYEKEE (reference sequence). This CDR3 region has 13 residues. J gave up 10 bases and V 4 bases, and 6 bases lay outside the gene matches. CDR3 bases: TGTGCCAGCAGCCCTAGTAGCGGGGGAGAGCAGTTCTTC. It encodes CASSPSSGGEQFF. The full variable domain, completed using reference TRBV5-5 and TRBJ2-1, is DAGVTQSPTHLIKTRGQQVTLRCSPISGHKSVSWYQQVLGQGPQFIFQYYEKEERGRGNFPDRFSARQFPNYSSELNVNALLLGDSALYLCASSPSSGGEQFFGPGTRLTVL.

CDR3 protein: CASSKGSVNTEAFF. For the CDR3, the DNA is TGTGCCAGTAGTAAGGGGTCGGTGAACACTGAAGCTTTCTTT. The V call is TRBV19, the J call TRBJ1-1; D possibly corresponds to TRBD1 (5 bases). The CDR3 is 14 residues long. Germline CDR1 and CDR2: LNHDA and SQIVND (reference sequence). V was clipped by 4 bases and J by 0 bases, with 9 bases between them.

Of note for this clone: Other DNA variants within this sample encode the same CDR3. The chain couples TRBV28 to TRBJ1-2, with D unresolved. This CDR3 spans 12 amino acids. Germline V gene lookup returns CDR1 MDHEN and CDR2 SYDVKM. The germline V and J ends were trimmed by 5 bases and 5 bases, with 9 bases remaining between them. The CDR3, as DNA: TGTGCCAGCAGTCGTGACACGTATGGCTACACCTTC. It translates to CASSRDTYGYTF.

The J gene is TRBJ1-1, the V gene TRBV9, with D maybe TRBD1 (5 bases). V lost 3 bases and J lost 2, with 14 bases in between. Germline lookup yields CDR1 SGDLS and CDR2 YYNGEE. The CDR3 consists of 15 residues. CDR3 region: CASSGLRDFNTEAFF. DNA of the CDR3: TGTGCCAGCAGCGGCCTCCGGGACTTTAACACTGAAGCTTTCTTT.

V gene TRBV28 combines with J gene TRBJ2-5; tentative D call: TRBD2 (5 bases). V was pared by 4 bases and J by 5 bases, with 20 bases between. This CDR3 has 16 amino acids. The germline V gene encodes CDR1 MDHEN and CDR2 SYDVKM. CDR3 amino acids: CASSYHSGFLPETQYF. The CDR3, as DNA: TGTGCCAGCAGTTACCATTCGGGGTTTCTACCGGAGACCCAGTACTTC.

The rearrangement links TRBV10-3 to TRBJ2-6; TRBD2 matches 14 bases. The V and J ends lost 6 bases and 1 base, in that order; junction bases with no gene match: 8. CDR1 ENHRY and CDR2 SYGVKD come from the germline V gene. The CDR3 is 19 amino acids. CDR3 amino acids: CAIRTGTSGRISGANVLTF. CDR3 bases: TGTGCCATCAGAACCGGGACTAGCGGGAGAATATCTGGGGCCAACGTCCTGACTTTC.